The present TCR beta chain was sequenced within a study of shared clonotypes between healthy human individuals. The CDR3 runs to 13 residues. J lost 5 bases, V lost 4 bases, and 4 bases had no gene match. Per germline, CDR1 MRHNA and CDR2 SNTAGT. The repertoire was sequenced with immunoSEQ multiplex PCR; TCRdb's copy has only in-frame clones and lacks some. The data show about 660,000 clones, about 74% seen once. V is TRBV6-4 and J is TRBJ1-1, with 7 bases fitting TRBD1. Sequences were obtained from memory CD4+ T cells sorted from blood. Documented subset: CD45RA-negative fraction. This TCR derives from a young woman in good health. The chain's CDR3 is CASSVTQGTEAFF. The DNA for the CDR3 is TGTGCCAGCAGTGTCACACAGGGGACTGAAGCTTTCTTT.